The 16 T cell receptor beta chains below all came from one sample that was sequenced in a study of blood T cell repertoires in COVID-19. Data came from immunoSEQ multiplex PCR; TCRdb stores just in-frame clones and leaves some out. The profile covers 350,000 to 450,000 clones, with around 87% appearing a single time and roughly 3.1% taken by the ten largest. Sequencing was carried out using peripheral blood. These receptors all come from a human donor in a cohort sampled during active COVID-19.

About this clone itself: Additional DNA sequences in this sample encode the identical CDR3. This chain links TRBV6-5 with TRBJ2-3; 7 positions agree with TRBD2. Germline V gene data show CDR1 as MNHEY and CDR2 as SVGAGI. This CDR3 is built from 14 residues. V lost 5 bases and J lost 2; bases outside the gene matches: 4. CDR3 loop: CASSTRLATDTQYF. CDR3 coding DNA: TGTGCCAGCAGTACCCGACTAGCCACAGATACGCAGTATTTT.

The V call is TRBV5-1, the J call TRBJ2-2; TRBD2 matches at 12 bases. J was trimmed by 6 bases and V by 0 bases; bases with no gene match: 6. This CDR3 contains 17 residues. The germline CDR1 and CDR2 sequences are SGHRS and YFSETQ. CDR3 loop: CASSLVLAGGLSGELFF. The CDR3 DNA reads as TGCGCCAGCAGCTTGGTCCTAGCGGGGGGGCTCTCCGGGGAGCTGTTTTTT.

This clone was observed a single time. The rearrangement joins TRBV3-1 (or the pseudogene TRBV3-2) to TRBJ2-7; 8 bases match TRBD1. The CDR3 loop spans 15 amino acids. Trimming at V came to 3 bases and at J to 5 bases, leaving 9 bases not matched to a gene. The V gene's germline CDR1 is LGHDT and CDR2 YNNKEL (reference sequence). The CDR3 coding sequence is TGTGCCAGCAGCCATCGACAGGGGATCGTCGACGAGCAGTACTTC. Residues: CASSHRQGIVDEQYF.

V usage is TRBV19 and J usage is TRBJ2-2; 12 bases map to TRBD2. In germline, CDR1 is LNHDA, CDR2 SQIVND (reference sequence). J was trimmed by 5 bases and V by 1 base; bases with no gene match: 5. The length of the CDR3 is 17 residues. CDR3 in DNA: TGTGCCAGTAGTATAGGGACTAGCGGGGTGGATACCGGGGAGCTGTTTTTT. This codes for CASSIGTSGVDTGELFF.

The chain carries TRBV5-1 and TRBJ2-1; 8 positions match TRBD2. Germline CDR1 is SGHRS and CDR2 is YFSETQ. This CDR3 region has 13 residues. After removal of 3 bases from V and 6 bases from J, the junction contained 2 bases not matched to a gene. The CDR3 DNA follows: TGCGCCAGCAGCTCTACTAGCGGCAATGAGCAGTTCTTC. It yields the protein CASSSTSGNEQFF.

The V gene is TRBV5-1, the J gene TRBJ2-3, with 7 nucleotides matching TRBD2. J was trimmed by 4 bases and V by 0 bases; bases with no gene match: 17. This CDR3 comprises 19 residues. Germline V CDR1 and CDR2: SGHRS, YFSETQ. In DNA form, the CDR3 reads TGCGCCAGCAGCTTGGATTTCATTTCGGGCAGCGCGGGGGCAGATACGCAGTATTTT. Amino acids: CASSLDFISGSAGADTQYF.

This clone was seen a handful of times. This chain joins TRBV5-4 and TRBJ2-5; D is undetermined. Germline CDR1 and CDR2: SGHNT and YYREEE (reference sequence). CDR3 length: 14 amino acids. The germline V and J ends were trimmed by 3 bases and 5 bases, with 14 bases remaining between them. CDR3 DNA: TGTGCCAGCAGCTCCTATTCATACGTCGAGACCCAGTACTTC. It codes for CASSSYSYVETQYF.

This clone has a count of ten or more. The chain uses TRBV4-1 and TRBJ2-7; D not certain. The V gene lost 0 bases and the J gene lost 3 bases, with 9 bases spanning the gap. The germline V gene has CDR1 MGHRA and CDR2 YSYEKL. CDR3 size: 14 residues. As DNA, the CDR3 is TGCGCCAGCAGCCAAGAAGGCGGATACTACGAGCAGTACTTC. Translating it yields CASSQEGGYYEQYF.

The genes are TRBV3-1 (or the pseudogene TRBV3-2) and TRBJ1-5, with D tentatively TRBD1 (6 bases). V shed 5 bases and J shed 4 bases, with 12 bases lying between them. This CDR3 has 14 residues. Germline V gene sequence: CDR1 LGHDT, CDR2 YNNKEL (reference sequence). In nucleotides, the CDR3 is TGTGCCAGCAGCGATCACAGGGAAAATCAGCCCCAGCATTTT. Encoded protein: CASSDHRENQPQHF.

V and J are TRBV30 and TRBJ1-6; perhaps TRBD1 as D (5 bases). Germline V gene lookup returns CDR1 GTSNPN and CDR2 SVGIG (reference sequence). The CDR3 length is 14 residues. Trimming pared 7 bases from V and 8 bases from J, leaving 18 bases between. CDR3 amino acids: CASLNTGEDSPLHF. The CDR3 DNA is TGTGCCTCTTTAAACACAGGCGAGGATTCACCCCTCCACTTT.

The V call is TRBV6-5, the J call TRBJ2-7; 10 nucleotides line up with TRBD1. V lost 5 bases and J lost 1; bases outside the gene matches: 5. Germline CDR1 MNHEY, CDR2 SVGAGI. The CDR3 has 15 residues. CDR3 nucleotides: TGTGCCAGCAGTACCTGGGACAGGGGATCCTACGAGCAGTACTTC. Protein sequence: CASSTWDRGSYEQYF.

V and J are TRBV4-1 and TRBJ2-3; maybe TRBD1 (6 bases). This CDR3 has 15 residues. V was pared by 4 bases and J by 2 bases, with 13 bases between. CDR1 and CDR2 (germline): MGHRA, YSYEKL. The CDR3 reads CASSLSGTPTDTQYF. CDR3 sequence (DNA): TGCGCCAGCAGCCTATCCGGGACACCCACAGATACGCAGTATTTT.

This chain uses TRBV13 with TRBJ2-1; tentatively, D is TRBD2 (5 bases). This CDR3 has 15 residues. Germline V lookup: CDR1 PRHDT, CDR2 FYEKMQ (reference sequence). Trimming cost V 1 base and J 0 bases, with 7 bases left between them. Here the CDR3 DNA reads TGTGCCAGCAGCTTAGACGGAGGCTCCTACAATGAGCAGTTCTTC. Translating gives CASSLDGGSYNEQFF.

V usage is TRBV28 and J usage is TRBJ1-5, with D possibly matching TRBD1 (5 bases). The CDR3 is 13 amino acids. CDR1 is MDHEN, CDR2 SYDVKM, per germline. The V gene lost 6 bases and the J gene lost 6 bases, with 12 bases spanning the gap. The CDR3 region has the DNA TGTGCCAGCAGCTTCGGGGGAATTCAGCCCCAGCATTTT. Amino acid sequence: CASSFGGIQPQHF.

The chain is built from TRBV2 and TRBJ2-6, with TRBD1 matching 7 bases. V shed 5 bases and J 0 bases; nucleotides not matched to a gene: 7. Germline-derived CDR1 and CDR2 are SNHLY and FYNNEI. The CDR3 loop spans 17 amino acids. The CDR3 reads CASSLDRAISGANVLTF. The CDR3 nucleotides read TGTGCCAGCAGTTTAGACAGGGCAATCTCTGGGGCCAACGTCCTGACTTTC.

The rearrangement uses TRBV5-1 and TRBJ2-3; 13 nucleotides line up with TRBD2. Germline loops: CDR1 SGHRS, CDR2 YFSETQ. The CDR3 spans 18 residues. J lost 0 bases, V lost 4 bases, and 8 bases had no gene match. The CDR3 DNA reads as TGCGCCAGCAGCCGGGCGACTAGCGGGAGGCAGAGCACAGATACGCAGTATTTT. Its protein is CASSRATSGRQSTDTQYF.